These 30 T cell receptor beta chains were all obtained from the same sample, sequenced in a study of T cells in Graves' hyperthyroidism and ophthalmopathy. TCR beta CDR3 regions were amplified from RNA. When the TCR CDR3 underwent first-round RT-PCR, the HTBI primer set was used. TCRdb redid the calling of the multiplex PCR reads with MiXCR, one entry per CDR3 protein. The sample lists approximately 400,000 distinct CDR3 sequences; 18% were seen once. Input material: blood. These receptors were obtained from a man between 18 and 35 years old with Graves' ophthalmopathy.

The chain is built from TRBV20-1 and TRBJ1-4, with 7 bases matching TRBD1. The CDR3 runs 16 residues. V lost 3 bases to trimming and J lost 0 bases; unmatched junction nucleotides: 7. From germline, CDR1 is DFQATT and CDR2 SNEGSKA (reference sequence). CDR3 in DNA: TGCAGTGCTAGCTCCTACAGGGGCGCAACTAATGAAAAACTGTTTTTT. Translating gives CSASSYRGATNEKLFF.

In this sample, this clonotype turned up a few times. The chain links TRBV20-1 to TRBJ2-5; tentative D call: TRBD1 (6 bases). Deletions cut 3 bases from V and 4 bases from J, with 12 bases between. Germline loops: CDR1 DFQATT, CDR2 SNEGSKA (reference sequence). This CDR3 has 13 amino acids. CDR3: CSARGAAGETQYF. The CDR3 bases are TGCAGTGCTAGGGGGGCCGCGGGAGAGACCCAGTACTTC.

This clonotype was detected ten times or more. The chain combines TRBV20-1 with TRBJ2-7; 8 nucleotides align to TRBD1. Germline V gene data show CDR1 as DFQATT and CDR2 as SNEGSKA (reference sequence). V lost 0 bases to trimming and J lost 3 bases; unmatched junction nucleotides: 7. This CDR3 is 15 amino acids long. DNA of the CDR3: TGCAGTGCTAGAGATTTGGGGACAGGTCGCTACGAGCAGTACTTC. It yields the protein CSARDLGTGRYEQYF.

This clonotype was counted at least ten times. This CDR3 is CASSLEGLSYEQYF. CDR3 coding DNA: TGTGCCAGCAGTTTAGAAGGGCTTTCCTACGAGCAGTACTTC. The rearrangement joins TRBV28 to TRBJ2-7, with unresolved D. This CDR3 has 14 residues. Trimming stripped 2 bases from V and 1 base from J, with 9 bases between. Germline assignment: CDR1 MDHEN and CDR2 SYDVKM.

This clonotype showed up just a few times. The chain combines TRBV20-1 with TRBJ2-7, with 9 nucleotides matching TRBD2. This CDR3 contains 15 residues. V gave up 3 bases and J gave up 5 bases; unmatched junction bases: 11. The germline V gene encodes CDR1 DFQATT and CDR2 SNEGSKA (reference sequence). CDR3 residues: CSASGGSAGGHEQYF. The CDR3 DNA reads TGCAGTGCTAGCGGAGGGTCGGCGGGGGGGCACGAGCAGTACTTC.

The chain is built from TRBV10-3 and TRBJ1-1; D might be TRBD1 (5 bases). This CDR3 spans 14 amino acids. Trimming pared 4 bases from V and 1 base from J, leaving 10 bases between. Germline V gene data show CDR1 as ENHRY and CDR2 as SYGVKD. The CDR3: CAISANRPNTEAFF. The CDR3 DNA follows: TGTGCCATCAGTGCGAACAGGCCGAACACTGAAGCTTTCTTT.

The CDR3 sequence: CSARDDSYEQYF. Written as DNA, the CDR3 is TGCAGTGCGCGGGACGACTCCTACGAGCAGTACTTC. The chain combines TRBV20-1 with TRBJ2-7, with D possibly TRBD2 on 6 matching bases. The germline V gene has CDR1 DFQATT and CDR2 SNEGSKA (reference sequence). The CDR3 spans 12 residues. The germline V and J ends were trimmed by 6 bases and 0 bases, with 9 bases remaining between them.

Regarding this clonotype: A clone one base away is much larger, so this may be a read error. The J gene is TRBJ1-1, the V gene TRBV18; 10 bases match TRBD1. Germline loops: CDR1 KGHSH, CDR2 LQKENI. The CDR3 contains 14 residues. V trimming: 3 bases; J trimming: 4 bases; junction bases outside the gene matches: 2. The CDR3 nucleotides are TGTGCCAGCTCACCGACAGGGGGCCTCACTGAAGCTTTCTTT. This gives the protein CASSPTGGLTEAFF.

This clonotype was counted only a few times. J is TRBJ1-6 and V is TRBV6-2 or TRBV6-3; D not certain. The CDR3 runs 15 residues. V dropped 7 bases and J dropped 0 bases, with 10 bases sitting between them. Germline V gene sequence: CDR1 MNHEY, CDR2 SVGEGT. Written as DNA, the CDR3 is TGTGCCAGCATGGCAAGAACCTCCTATAATTCACCCCTCCACTTT. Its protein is CASMARTSYNSPLHF.

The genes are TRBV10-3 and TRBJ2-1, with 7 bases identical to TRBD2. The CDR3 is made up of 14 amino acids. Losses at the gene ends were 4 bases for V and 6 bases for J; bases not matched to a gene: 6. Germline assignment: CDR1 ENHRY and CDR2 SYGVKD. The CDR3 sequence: CAISVEGRGNEQFF. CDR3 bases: TGTGCCATCAGTGTGGAAGGGAGGGGCAATGAGCAGTTCTTC.

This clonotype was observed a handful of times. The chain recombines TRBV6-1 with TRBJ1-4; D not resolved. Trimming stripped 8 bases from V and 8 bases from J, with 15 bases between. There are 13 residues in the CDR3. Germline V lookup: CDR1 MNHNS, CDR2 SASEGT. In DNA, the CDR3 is TGTGCCAGCCGGGGAGTCGGGAGGGAAAAACTGTTTTTT. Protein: CASRGVGREKLFF.

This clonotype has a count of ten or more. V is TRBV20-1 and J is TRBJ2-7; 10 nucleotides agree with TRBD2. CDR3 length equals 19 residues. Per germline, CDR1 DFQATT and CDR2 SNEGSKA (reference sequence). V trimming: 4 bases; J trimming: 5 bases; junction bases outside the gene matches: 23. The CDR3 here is CSAIGAELAGMLLVHEQYF. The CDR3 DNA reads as TGCAGTGCTATCGGTGCAGAACTAGCGGGGATGTTATTAGTCCACGAGCAGTACTTC.

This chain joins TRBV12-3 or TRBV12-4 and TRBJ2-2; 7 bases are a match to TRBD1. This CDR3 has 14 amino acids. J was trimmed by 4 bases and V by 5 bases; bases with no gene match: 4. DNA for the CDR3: TGTGCCAGCAGTGAAACAGGGGTCACCGGGGAGCTGTTTTTT. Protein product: CASSETGVTGELFF.

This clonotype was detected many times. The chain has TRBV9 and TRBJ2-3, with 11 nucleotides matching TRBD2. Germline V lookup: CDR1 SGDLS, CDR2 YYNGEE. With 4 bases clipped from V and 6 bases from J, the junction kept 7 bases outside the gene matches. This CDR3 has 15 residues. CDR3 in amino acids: CASSRLAGPGDTQYF. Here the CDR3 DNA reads TGTGCCAGCAGCCGACTAGCGGGGCCCGGGGATACGCAGTATTTT.

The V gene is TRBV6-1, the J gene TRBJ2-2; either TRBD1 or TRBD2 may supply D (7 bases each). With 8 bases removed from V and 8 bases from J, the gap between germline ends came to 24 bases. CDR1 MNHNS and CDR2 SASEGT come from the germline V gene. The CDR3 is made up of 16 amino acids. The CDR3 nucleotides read TGTGCCAGCCGCGAACGGGACAGCGGGGTGGCGGGGGAGCTGTTTTTT. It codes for CASRERDSGVAGELFF.

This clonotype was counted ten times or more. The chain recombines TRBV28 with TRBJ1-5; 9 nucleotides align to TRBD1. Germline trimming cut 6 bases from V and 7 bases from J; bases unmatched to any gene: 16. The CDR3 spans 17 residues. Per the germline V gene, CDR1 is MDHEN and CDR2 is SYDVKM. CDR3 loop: CASRDLRTGVGAQPQHF. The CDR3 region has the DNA TGTGCCAGCAGGGATCTCCGGACAGGGGTTGGCGCGCAGCCCCAGCATTTT.

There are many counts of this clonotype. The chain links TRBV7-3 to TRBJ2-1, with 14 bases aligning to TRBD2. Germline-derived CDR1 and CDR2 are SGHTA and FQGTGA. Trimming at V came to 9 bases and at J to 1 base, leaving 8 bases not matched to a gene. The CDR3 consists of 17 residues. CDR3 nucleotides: TGTGCCAGTTCTCGGACTAGCGGGGGGCTGTCCTACAATGAGCAGTTCTTC. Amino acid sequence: CASSRTSGGLSYNEQFF.

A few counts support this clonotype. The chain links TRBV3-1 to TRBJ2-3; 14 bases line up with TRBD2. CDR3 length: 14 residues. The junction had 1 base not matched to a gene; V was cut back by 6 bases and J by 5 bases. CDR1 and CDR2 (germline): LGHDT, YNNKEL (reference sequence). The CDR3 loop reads CASRGLAGGDTQYF. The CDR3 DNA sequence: TGTGCCAGCAGAGGACTAGCGGGGGGAGATACGCAGTATTTT.

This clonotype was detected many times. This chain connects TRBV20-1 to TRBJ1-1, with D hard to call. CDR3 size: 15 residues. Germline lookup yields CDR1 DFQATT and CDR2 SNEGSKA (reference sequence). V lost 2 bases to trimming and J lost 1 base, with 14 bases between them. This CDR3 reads CSARPTGRQNTEAFF. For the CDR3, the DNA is TGCAGTGCTAGACCTACCGGGAGGCAGAACACTGAAGCTTTCTTT.

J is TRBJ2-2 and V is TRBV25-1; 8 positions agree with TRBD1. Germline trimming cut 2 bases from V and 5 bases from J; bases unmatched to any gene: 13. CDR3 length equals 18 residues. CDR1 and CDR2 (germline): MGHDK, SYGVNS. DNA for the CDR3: TGTGCCAGCAGTGAAGGGCGCGGAAGACAGGGGACGACCGGGGAGCTGTTTTTT. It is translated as CASSEGRGRQGTTGELFF.

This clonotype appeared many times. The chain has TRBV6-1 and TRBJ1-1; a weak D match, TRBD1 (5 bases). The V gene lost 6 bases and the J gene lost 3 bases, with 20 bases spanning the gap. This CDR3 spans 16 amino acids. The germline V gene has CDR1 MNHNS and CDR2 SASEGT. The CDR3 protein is CASSKTSGYRDTEAFF. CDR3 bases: TGTGCCAGCAGCAAGACCTCAGGGTACCGGGACACTGAAGCTTTCTTT.

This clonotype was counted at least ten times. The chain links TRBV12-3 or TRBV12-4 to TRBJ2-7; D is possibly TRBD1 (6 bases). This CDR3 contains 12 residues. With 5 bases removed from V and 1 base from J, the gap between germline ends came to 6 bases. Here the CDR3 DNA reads TGTGCCAGCAGTGGACAGTCCTACGAGCAGTACTTC. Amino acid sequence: CASSGQSYEQYF.

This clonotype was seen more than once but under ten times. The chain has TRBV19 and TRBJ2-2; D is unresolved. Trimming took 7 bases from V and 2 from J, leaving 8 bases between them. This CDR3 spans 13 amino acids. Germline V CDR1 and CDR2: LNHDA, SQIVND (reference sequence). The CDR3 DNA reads TGTGCCAGTACCCACCAAAACACCGGGGAGCTGTTTTTT. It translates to CASTHQNTGELFF.

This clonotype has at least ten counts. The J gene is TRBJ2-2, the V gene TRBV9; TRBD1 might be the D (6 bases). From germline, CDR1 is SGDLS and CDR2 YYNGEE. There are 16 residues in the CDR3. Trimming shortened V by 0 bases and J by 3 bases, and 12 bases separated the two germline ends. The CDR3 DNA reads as TGTGCCAGCAGCGTAGTTGCAGGGGACCACACCGGGGAGCTGTTTTTT. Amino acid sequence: CASSVVAGDHTGELFF. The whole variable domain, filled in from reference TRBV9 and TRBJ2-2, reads DSGVTQTPKHLITATGQRVTLRCSPRSGDLSVYWYQQSLDQGLQFLIQYYNGEERAKGNILERFSAQQFPDLHSELNLSSLELGDSALYFCASSVVAGDHTGELFFGEGSRLTVL.

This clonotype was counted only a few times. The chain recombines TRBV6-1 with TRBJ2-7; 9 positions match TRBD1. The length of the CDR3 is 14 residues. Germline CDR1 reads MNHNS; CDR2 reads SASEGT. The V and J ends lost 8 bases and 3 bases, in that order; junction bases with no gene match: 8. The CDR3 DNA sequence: TGTGCCAGCGGTAGTACGGGACAGGGCTACGAGCAGTACTTC. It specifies CASGSTGQGYEQYF.

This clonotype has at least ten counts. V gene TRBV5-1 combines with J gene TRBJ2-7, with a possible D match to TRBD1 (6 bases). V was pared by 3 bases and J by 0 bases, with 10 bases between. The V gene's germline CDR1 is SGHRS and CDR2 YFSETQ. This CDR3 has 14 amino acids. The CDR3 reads CASSWKGGSYEQYF. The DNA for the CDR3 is TGCGCCAGCAGCTGGAAAGGGGGCTCCTACGAGCAGTACTTC.

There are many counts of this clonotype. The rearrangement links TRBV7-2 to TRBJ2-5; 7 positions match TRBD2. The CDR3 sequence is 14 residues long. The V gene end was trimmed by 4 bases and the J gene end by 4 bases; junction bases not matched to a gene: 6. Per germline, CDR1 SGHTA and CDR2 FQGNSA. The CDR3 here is CASSSPPSGETQYF. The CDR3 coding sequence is TGTGCCAGCAGCTCCCCCCCTAGCGGAGAGACCCAGTACTTC. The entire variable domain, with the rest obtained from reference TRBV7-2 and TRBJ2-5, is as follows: GAGVSQSPSNKVTEKGKDVELRCDPISGHTALYWYRQSLGQGLEFLIYFQGNSAPDKSGLPSDRFSAERTGGSVSTLTIQRTQQEDSAVYLCASSSPPSGETQYFGPGTRLLVL.

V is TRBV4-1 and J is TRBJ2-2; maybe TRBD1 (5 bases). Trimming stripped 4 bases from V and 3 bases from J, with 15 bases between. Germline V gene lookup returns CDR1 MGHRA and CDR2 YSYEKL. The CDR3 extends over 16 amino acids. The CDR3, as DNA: TGCGCCAGCAGCCCCCAGGGAACAAAGGACACCGGGGAGCTGTTTTTT. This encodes CASSPQGTKDTGELFF.

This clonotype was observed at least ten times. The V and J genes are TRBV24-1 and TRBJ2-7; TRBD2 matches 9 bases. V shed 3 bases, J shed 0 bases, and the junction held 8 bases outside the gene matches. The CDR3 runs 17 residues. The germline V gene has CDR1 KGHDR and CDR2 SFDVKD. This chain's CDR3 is CATSDGAGGVSSYEQYF. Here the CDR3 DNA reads TGTGCCACCAGTGATGGAGCGGGGGGAGTCTCCTCCTACGAGCAGTACTTC.

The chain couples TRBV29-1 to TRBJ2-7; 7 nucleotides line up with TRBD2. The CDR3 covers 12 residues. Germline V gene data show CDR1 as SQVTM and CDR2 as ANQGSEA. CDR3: CGGKGGGYEQYF. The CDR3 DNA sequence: TGCGGCGGGAAAGGCGGGGGCTACGAGCAGTACTTC.